This TCR beta chain was sequenced during a study of identical twins. This clonotype was observed many times. From the 5' RACE reads, TCRdb called clonotypes with MiXCR, one entry per CDR3 protein. The sample holds hundreds of thousands of distinct CDR3 sequences, 20% to 25% seen once. Germline CDR1 is GTSNPN and CDR2 is SVGIG (reference sequence). With 6 bases removed from V and 4 bases from J, the gap between germline ends came to 12 bases. The CDR3 spans 12 residues. This same sample was also taken into another study, of T cells expressing NK-cell markers. From that study: Sorted CD3+CD56-NKG2C+, CD3+CD56+NKG2C+ and CD3+CD56+NKG2C- T cells supplied the TCR beta repertoires. Once again these clonotypes came out on top in the CD3+CD56-NKG2C+ fraction of several donors. What remained unclear was the HCMV specificity of expanded NKG2C+ T cell clones.

The sequence came from a woman in her late teens or twenties in good health. The chain has TRBV30 and TRBJ1-1, with a possible D match to TRBD1 (6 bases). The sequenced sample was PBMCs. CDR3 in DNA: TGTGCCTGCCCCAGGGGCCCCACTGAAGCTTTCTTT. Translation: CACPRGPTEAFF. Combining the CDR3 with reference TRBV30 and TRBJ1-1 gives the whole variable domain SQTIHQWPATLVQPVGSPLSLECTVEGTSNPNLYWYRQAAGRGLQLLFYSVGIGQISSEVPQNLSASRPQDRQFILSSKKLLLSDSGFYLCACPRGPTEAFFGQGTRLTVV.